Each of the 25 T cell receptor beta chains below was sequenced from the same sample in a study of T-cell memory formation after mild COVID-19. One entry per CDR3 protein results from TCRdb running MiXCR on the 5' RACE reads. This table has over 350,000 distinct CDR3 sequences, roughly 24% appearing once. What was sequenced was PBMCs or a T cell subset sorted from them (not recorded which). All receptors come from an adult woman who had mild COVID-19 (a few samples of this study predate the infection). Cell type and time point are not known.

This clonotype was observed a single time. The chain links TRBV6-6 to TRBJ2-7, with D perhaps TRBD1 (6 bases). The CDR3 contains 16 residues. Germline CDR1 MNHNY, CDR2 SVGAGI (reference sequence). Deletions cut 8 bases from V and 2 bases from J, with 22 bases between. In DNA form, the CDR3 reads TGTGCCAGCCTAACGGGCACAGGGAGTTCCCCCTACGAGCAGTACTTC. Translation: CASLTGTGSSPYEQYF.

The V gene is TRBV20-1, the J gene TRBJ1-1; D unclear. This CDR3 spans 13 amino acids. V was clipped by 4 bases and J by 3 bases, with 12 bases between them. Germline V gene sequence: CDR1 DFQATT, CDR2 SNEGSKA (reference sequence). The CDR3 sequence is CSAKTIRDTEAFF. In nucleotides, the CDR3 is TGCAGTGCTAAGACCATCAGAGACACTGAAGCTTTCTTT.

This chain connects TRBV4-1 to TRBJ2-7, with a tentative D call TRBD1 (6 bases). The germline V gene has CDR1 MGHRA and CDR2 YSYEKL. CDR3 size: 14 residues. V dropped 0 bases and J dropped 2 bases, with 8 bases sitting between them. The CDR3, as DNA: TGCGCCAGCAGCCAAGAGAACAGGGCCTACGAGCAGTACTTC. Translating it yields CASSQENRAYEQYF.

The V call is TRBV29-1, the J call TRBJ2-3; 7 positions match TRBD2. Germline trimming cut 6 bases from V and 3 bases from J; bases unmatched to any gene: 6. The CDR3 totals 13 residues. The germline V gene encodes CDR1 SQVTM and CDR2 ANQGSEA. In DNA form, the CDR3 reads TGCAGCGTGAGGGCTAGCGGAACAGATACGCAGTATTTT. Protein sequence: CSVRASGTDTQYF.

The sample holds a few counts of this clonotype. The CDR3 protein is CASSTYRTGNNSPLHF. The CDR3 DNA reads TGTGCCAGCAGCACCTACCGGACAGGGAATAATTCACCCCTCCACTTT. The rearrangement uses TRBV7-2 and TRBJ1-6, with 8 bases aligning to TRBD1. The CDR3 spans 16 residues. Unmatched junction bases numbered 8, after V lost 5 bases and J lost 5 bases. Looked up from germline, CDR1 is SGHTA and CDR2 is FQGNSA.

At least ten counts were recorded for this clonotype. The chain couples TRBV9 to TRBJ2-3, with D possibly called TRBD1 or TRBD2 (6 bases each). The germline V and J ends were trimmed by 7 bases and 0 bases, with 15 bases remaining between them. This CDR3 has 15 residues. Germline V gene sequence: CDR1 SGDLS, CDR2 YYNGEE. Here the CDR3 reads CASQEGGSSTDTQYF. CDR3 DNA sequence: TGTGCCAGCCAGGAAGGGGGGTCTAGCACAGATACGCAGTATTTT.

This clonotype was counted a few times. The chain uses TRBV7-9 and TRBJ1-2, with unresolved D. The germline V gene encodes CDR1 SEHNR and CDR2 FQNEAQ (reference sequence). The length of the CDR3 is 12 residues. V dropped 5 bases and J dropped 8 bases, with 12 bases sitting between them. The CDR3 protein is CASSAQEGGYTF. CDR3 DNA sequence: TGTGCCAGCAGCGCGCAAGAAGGAGGCTACACCTTC.

The chain employs TRBV27 and TRBJ1-5; 7 bases align to TRBD1. This CDR3 is built from 14 residues. CDR1 and CDR2 from the germline V gene are MNHEY and SMNVEV (reference sequence). Germline trimming cut 4 bases from V and 5 bases from J; bases unmatched to any gene: 5. Here the CDR3 reads CASSSGQSYQPQHF. CDR3 sequence (DNA): TGTGCCAGCAGTTCGGGACAGTCTTATCAGCCCCAGCATTTT.

The chain links TRBV5-1 to TRBJ1-5, with D unresolved. CDR1 is SGHRS and CDR2 is YFSETQ in the germline V gene. The ends were cut back, 2 bases at V and 2 bases at J, with 8 bases in the middle. The CDR3 is 14 amino acids. DNA of the CDR3: TGCGCCAGCAGCTTTGTCGGGGGCAATCAGCCCCAGCATTTT. Translating it yields CASSFVGGNQPQHF.

This clonotype was recorded only once. This chain links TRBV2 with TRBJ2-5; 8 bases align to TRBD1. V lost 8 bases, J lost 6 bases, and 11 bases stayed unmatched. The CDR3 runs to 14 residues. Germline-derived CDR1 and CDR2 are SNHLY and FYNNEI. CDR3 sequence: CASGDRTGTKTQYF. DNA for the CDR3: TGTGCCAGCGGAGACCGGACAGGGACAAAGACCCAGTACTTC.

This clonotype was counted only a few times. The chain links TRBV4-2 to TRBJ2-3; no definite D call. The CDR3 extends over 15 amino acids. V was cut by 0 bases and J by 0 bases, with 7 bases left in between. Germline V CDR1 and CDR2: LGHNA, YNFKEQ. This chain's CDR3 is CASSQDRASTDTQYF. For the CDR3, the DNA is TGTGCCAGCAGCCAAGATCGGGCTAGCACAGATACGCAGTATTTT.

This clonotype was picked up a small number of times. One end of the junction fails to match germline, which may point to a read error. The chain couples TRBV29-1 to TRBJ2-3, with a tentative D call TRBD2 (5 bases). There are 11 residues in the CDR3. Germline V gene lookup returns CDR1 SQVTM and CDR2 ANQGSEA. In DNA, the CDR3 is TGCAGCGTATTTCTAGCAAGACTCCTGGTTTTT. Its protein is CSVFLARLLVF.

V usage is TRBV6-5 and J usage is TRBJ1-1, with D possibly being TRBD1 (5 bases). Germline V CDR1 and CDR2: MNHEY, SVGAGI. CDR3 length: 15 amino acids. The germline V and J ends were trimmed by 6 bases and 0 bases, with 14 bases remaining between them. CDR3 sequence reads: CASSLTGLVNTEAFF. The CDR3 region has the DNA TGTGCCAGCAGCCTAACGGGACTTGTGAACACTGAAGCTTTCTTT.

This clonotype was found a few times. The rearrangement uses TRBV12-3 or TRBV12-4 and TRBJ2-1, with 15 positions matching TRBD2. V shed 5 bases and J 3 bases; nucleotides not matched to a gene: 5. The CDR3 spans 17 residues. The CDR3 region has the DNA TGTGCCAGCAGTCCGGGACTAGCGGGGGGAAACTACAATGAGCAGTTCTTC. It encodes CASSPGLAGGNYNEQFF.

The V and J genes are TRBV7-2 and TRBJ2-3; 7 nucleotides line up with TRBD1. From germline, CDR1 is SGHTA and CDR2 FQGNSA. The trim removed 4 bases at V and 2 bases at J, leaving 6 bases unmatched. This CDR3 comprises 15 residues. CDR3 amino acids: CASSSQGLITDTQYF. CDR3 in DNA: TGTGCCAGCAGCTCACAGGGGCTTATCACAGATACGCAGTATTTT.

CDR3 region: CASSLEQGAPEQYF. CDR3 coding DNA: TGCGCCAGCAGCTTGGAACAGGGGGCACCCGAGCAGTACTTC. This sequence joins TRBV5-1 and TRBJ2-7, with 9 nucleotides matching TRBD1. Germline V CDR1 and CDR2: SGHRS, YFSETQ. There are 14 residues in the CDR3. With 0 bases clipped from V and 6 bases from J, the junction kept 4 bases outside the gene matches.

This chain links TRBV6-4 with TRBJ2-1, with 13 bases identical to TRBD2. V gave up 8 bases and J gave up 9 bases; unmatched junction bases: 4. CDR1 and CDR2 from the germline V gene are MRHNA and SNTAGT. This CDR3 is 13 amino acids long. The CDR3 spells CASGTSGEGEQFF. The CDR3, as DNA: TGTGCCAGCGGGACTAGCGGGGAGGGTGAGCAGTTCTTC.

This rearrangement joins TRBV7-2 to TRBJ1-2; perhaps TRBD1 as D (6 bases). The germline gives CDR1 SGHTA, CDR2 FQGNSA. The ends were cut back, 4 bases at V and 0 bases at J, with 12 bases in the middle. The CDR3 loop spans 15 amino acids. CDR3 loop: CASSSQGLTNYGYTF. The CDR3 nucleotides read TGTGCCAGCAGCTCCCAGGGGCTCACTAACTATGGCTACACCTTC.

This clonotype was seen a handful of times. The CDR3 is CASRNRDDGYPLHF. As DNA, the CDR3 is TGTGCCAGCAGGAACCGGGACGACGGGTATCCCCTCCACTTT. The rearrangement joins TRBV12-3 or TRBV12-4 to TRBJ1-6; tentatively, D is TRBD1 (5 bases). Trimming pared 6 bases from V and 13 bases from J, leaving 19 bases between. The CDR3 spans 14 residues.

This clonotype was seen more than once but under ten times. This chain uses TRBV9 with TRBJ2-7; D remains ambiguous. The germline CDR1 and CDR2 sequences are SGDLS and YYNGEE. Trimming removed 0 bases from V and 3 bases from J, with 10 bases in between. The CDR3 consists of 14 residues. The CDR3 sequence: CASSVGSESYEQYF. The CDR3 DNA follows: TGTGCCAGCAGCGTAGGGTCGGAGAGCTACGAGCAGTACTTC.

This clonotype came up once. This rearrangement joins TRBV7-2 to TRBJ1-1; 8 nucleotides match TRBD1. Germline values: CDR1 SGHTA, CDR2 FQGNSA. The CDR3 is 14 residues long. The V gene end was trimmed by 5 bases and the J gene end by 6 bases; junction bases not matched to a gene: 8. CDR3 residues: CASSRDRGWAEAFF. CDR3 nucleotides: TGTGCCAGCAGCCGCGACAGGGGTTGGGCTGAAGCTTTCTTT.

This clonotype was observed a few times. This chain links TRBV11-2 with TRBJ2-5; 7 bases fit TRBD2. V gave up 5 bases and J gave up 4 bases; unmatched junction bases: 10. CDR1 is SGHAT and CDR2 is FQNNGV in the germline V gene. The CDR3 is made up of 15 amino acids. CDR3 sequence (DNA): TGTGCCAGCAGCCAAACTGGACTAGTCGCAGAGACCCAGTACTTC. This translates into CASSQTGLVAETQYF.

The genes are TRBV27 and TRBJ1-5; D possibly corresponds to TRBD1 (6 bases). V lost 4 bases, J lost 8 bases, and 18 bases lay in between. Per the germline V gene, CDR1 is MNHEY and CDR2 is SMNVEV (reference sequence). The CDR3 contains 15 residues. The CDR3 here is CASSSLGAGEKPQHF. The DNA of the CDR3 is TGTGCCAGCAGTTCTTTAGGGGCAGGGGAGAAGCCCCAGCATTTT.

This chain connects TRBV28 to TRBJ2-2, with D hard to call. This CDR3 is 16 amino acids long. The V gene lost 7 bases and the J gene lost 6 bases, with 21 bases spanning the gap. Germline V gene lookup returns CDR1 MDHEN and CDR2 SYDVKM. The CDR3 DNA is TGTGCCAGCACCTTCGAAGGGTATTCGCTCGCCGGGGAGCTGTTTTTT. Encoded protein: CASTFEGYSLAGELFF.

This clonotype was detected ten times or more. The chain joins TRBV7-9 to TRBJ2-5, with D possibly called TRBD1 or TRBD2 (6 bases each). The CDR3 consists of 13 residues. Germline assignment: CDR1 SEHNR and CDR2 FQNEAQ (reference sequence). V dropped 6 bases and J dropped 5 bases, with 13 bases sitting between them. In DNA form, the CDR3 reads TGTGCCAGCAGGAACAGGGAGGAGGAGACCCAGTACTTC. Protein: CASRNREEETQYF.